These 23 T cell receptor beta chains were sequenced from one sample in a study of OX40 agonist ivuxolimab in advanced cancers. Some clones are missing from TCRdb's copy, which holds only in-frame ones; the method was immunoSEQ multiplex PCR. Of approximately 47,000 clones detected, more than 75% appear once; the ten largest clones hold over 9%. The sequenced sample was CD4+ or CD8+ T cells sorted from blood, obtained in a trial of the OX40 agonist ivuxolimab. The source is an adult with an advanced solid tumor such as melanoma, head and neck, liver or kidney cancer.

The CDR3 nucleotides read TGCAGCGTGCGGACAGGTACTGAAGCTTTCTTT. Translating it yields CSVRTGTEAFF. The genes are TRBV29-1 and TRBJ1-1; 7 bases fit TRBD1. Germline V gene sequence: CDR1 SQVTM, CDR2 ANQGSEA. With 6 bases clipped from V and 5 bases from J, the junction kept 3 bases outside the gene matches. The CDR3 has 11 residues.

The chain links TRBV4-2 to TRBJ2-1; D ambiguous. The CDR3 loop spans 12 amino acids. Germline lookup yields CDR1 LGHNA and CDR2 YNFKEQ. With 1 base removed from V and 6 bases from J, the gap between germline ends came to 4 bases. The CDR3 here is CASSQGSNEQFF. In DNA form, the CDR3 reads TGTGCCAGCAGCCAAGGCAGCAATGAGCAGTTCTTC.

J is TRBJ2-1 and V is TRBV25-1; unclear D gene. The V end was cut by 1 base, the J end by 4 bases, with 5 bases between. CDR1 MGHDK and CDR2 SYGVNS come from the germline V gene. The CDR3 has 13 residues. This CDR3 reads CASSEFEYNEQFF. For the CDR3, the DNA is TGTGCCAGCAGTGAATTTGAATACAATGAGCAGTTCTTC.

The V gene is TRBV5-5, the J gene TRBJ1-5; TRBD1 might be the D (5 bases). The length of the CDR3 is 17 residues. Germline CDR1 and CDR2: SGHKS and YYEKEE (reference sequence). V was trimmed by 3 bases and J by 11 bases, leaving 27 bases between them. The CDR3: CASSSHSDGAGHWSQHF. The CDR3 nucleotides read TGTGCCAGCAGCTCCCACTCTGACGGGGCAGGGCATTGGTCCCAGCATTTT.

The chain recombines TRBV29-1 with TRBJ1-1; 9 nucleotides align to TRBD1. Germline V CDR1 and CDR2: SQVTM, ANQGSEA. V shed 4 bases and J 5 bases; nucleotides not matched to a gene: 11. The CDR3 sequence is 15 residues long. In nucleotides, the CDR3 is TGCAGCGTTGCCGGGGGGACAGGGACCTATACTGAAGCTTTCTTT. This translates into CSVAGGTGTYTEAFF.

The chain employs TRBV9 and TRBJ2-1; 9 nucleotides line up with TRBD2. The CDR3 contains 17 residues. CDR1 is SGDLS and CDR2 is YYNGEE in the germline V gene. After removal of 3 bases from V and 1 base from J, the junction contained 8 bases not matched to a gene. The CDR3 DNA is TGTGCCAGCAGCGGGCGTGATAGCGGGAGTTCCTACAATGAGCAGTTCTTC. It codes for CASSGRDSGSSYNEQFF. The variable domain in full, completed from reference TRBV9 and TRBJ2-1, reads DSGVTQTPKHLITATGQRVTLRCSPRSGDLSVYWYQQSLDQGLQFLIQYYNGEERAKGNILERFSAQQFPDLHSELNLSSLELGDSALYFCASSGRDSGSSYNEQFFGPGTRLTVL.

The chain uses TRBV7-2 and TRBJ1-2, with D unclear. The CDR3 spans 11 residues. V lost 8 bases, J lost 1 base, and 5 bases lay in between. Germline V lookup: CDR1 SGHTA, CDR2 FQGNSA. CDR3 sequence reads: CASRSNYGYTF. For the CDR3, the DNA is TGTGCCAGCCGAAGTAACTATGGCTACACCTTC.

The V call is TRBV13, the J call TRBJ2-2; D is unresolved. CDR1 is PRHDT, CDR2 FYEKMQ, per germline (reference sequence). This CDR3 is built from 12 residues. V was trimmed by 4 bases and J by 7 bases, leaving 7 bases between them. The CDR3 DNA reads TGTGCCAGCAGCTGGACCGTCGGGGAGCTGTTTTTT. Its protein product is CASSWTVGELFF.

The chain joins TRBV6-5 to TRBJ1-2, with 10 bases aligning to TRBD1. The germline V gene has CDR1 MNHEY and CDR2 SVGAGI. J was trimmed by 8 bases and V by 5 bases; bases with no gene match: 2. The CDR3 contains 12 residues. The CDR3 loop reads CASSTDRGGYTF. The CDR3 nucleotides read TGTGCCAGCAGTACGGACAGGGGGGGCTACACCTTC.

CDR3 in DNA: TGTGCCAGCAGCAAAGCCGAACCCAGAGGCCGCCCTGGCTACGAGCAGTACTTC. Translating it yields CASSKAEPRGRPGYEQYF. The chain employs TRBV21-1 and TRBJ2-7; TRBD2 reflects the table's D call only, with no check against the DNA. TRBV21-1 is an annotated pseudogene. This CDR3 has 18 amino acids.

The count of this clone is one. J is TRBJ1-1 and V is TRBV19; D remains unclear. The germline V gene has CDR1 LNHDA and CDR2 SQIVND (reference sequence). V shed 2 bases and J shed 6 bases, with 22 bases lying between them. The CDR3 contains 17 residues. CDR3 amino acids: CASSIWWYLDGVSEAFF. The CDR3 bases are TGTGCCAGTAGTATATGGTGGTATCTTGACGGGGTGTCTGAAGCTTTCTTT.

This rearrangement joins TRBV9 to TRBJ2-2; 10 bases match TRBD2. V was pared by 1 base and J by 7 bases, with 4 bases of the junction left unmatched. Germline V lookup: CDR1 SGDLS, CDR2 YYNGEE. The CDR3 is 15 residues long. The CDR3: CASSVSGGAVGELFF. The CDR3 region has the DNA TGTGCCAGCAGCGTAAGCGGGGGGGCAGTCGGGGAGCTGTTTTTT.

This chain links TRBV7-2 with TRBJ2-7; the match to TRBD2 covers 14 bases. The CDR3 sequence is 17 residues long. The V gene's germline CDR1 is SGHTA and CDR2 FQGNSA. V dropped 5 bases and J dropped 1; count of bases not matched to a gene: 7. In nucleotides, the CDR3 is TGTGCCAGCAGCCTGGGACTAGCGGGGGTGTTTTCCTACGAGCAGTACTTC. Encoded protein: CASSLGLAGVFSYEQYF.

The J gene is TRBJ1-2, the V gene TRBV27; D perhaps matches TRBD1 (5 bases). V was pared by 7 bases and J by 4 bases, with 16 bases between. CDR3 length: 14 residues. Germline CDR1 is MNHEY and CDR2 is SMNVEV (reference sequence). Here the CDR3 DNA reads TGTGCCAGCACCCCTGGGGCACAGAGCTATGGCTACACCTTC. This sequence encodes CASTPGAQSYGYTF.

This chain uses TRBV19 with TRBJ2-1; TRBD1 agrees at 8 bases. J gave up 8 bases and V 8 bases, and 11 bases lay outside the gene matches. CDR3 length equals 14 residues. Germline V gives CDR1 LNHDA, CDR2 SQIVND (reference sequence). In nucleotides, the CDR3 is TGTGCCAGTTCCCGAGCCTCGACAGGGGATGAGCAGTTCTTC. Translated: CASSRASTGDEQFF.

The chain carries TRBV30 and TRBJ2-1, with D perhaps TRBD2 (6 bases). Trimming stripped 4 bases from V and 5 bases from J, with 15 bases between. Germline V lookup: CDR1 GTSNPN, CDR2 SVGIG (reference sequence). This CDR3 has 14 amino acids. CDR3 sequence reads: CAWIVGRANNEQFF. DNA for the CDR3: TGTGCCTGGATTGTCGGGAGAGCTAACAATGAGCAGTTCTTC.

The chain is built from TRBV6-6 and TRBJ2-1, with 9 bases identical to TRBD2. Per germline, CDR1 MNHNY and CDR2 SVGAGI (reference sequence). The CDR3 has 14 amino acids. J gave up 9 bases and V 7 bases, and 10 bases lay outside the gene matches. The CDR3 reads CASKLGLAGSEQFF. CDR3 coding DNA: TGTGCCAGCAAGTTGGGACTAGCCGGTAGTGAGCAGTTCTTC.

The chain employs TRBV11-3 and TRBJ2-4; 13 bases map to TRBD2. With V trimmed by 5 bases and J by 16 bases, 14 bases remained unmatched. CDR3 length: 15 residues. Germline V gene sequence: CDR1 SGHNT, CDR2 YENEEA. CDR3 loop: CASSPSGTSGTIVYF. DNA for the CDR3: TGTGCCAGCAGCCCCTCCGGGACTAGCGGGACGATCGTATACTTC.

The J gene is TRBJ2-7, the V gene TRBV5-5, with D possibly being TRBD2 (6 bases). The CDR3 loop spans 11 amino acids. Trimming shortened V by 4 bases and J by 7 bases, and 9 bases separated the two germline ends. Per germline, CDR1 SGHKS and CDR2 YYEKEE (reference sequence). The CDR3 protein is CASSTSTEQYF. As DNA, the CDR3 is TGTGCCAGCAGCACTAGCACTGAGCAGTACTTC.

The chain recombines TRBV6-1 with TRBJ2-3, with D tentatively TRBD1 (6 bases). CDR3 length: 16 residues. Germline CDR1 is MNHNS and CDR2 is SASEGT. Trimming took off 0 bases at V and 2 bases at J, with 12 bases between the two ends. The CDR3 nucleotides read TGTGCCAGCAGTGAAGCGTGGCCAGGGGACACAGATACGCAGTATTTT. Protein sequence: CASSEAWPGDTDTQYF.

The genes are TRBV27 and TRBJ2-7, with a tentative D call TRBD2 (6 bases). Per the germline V gene, CDR1 is MNHEY and CDR2 is SMNVEV (reference sequence). This CDR3 is built from 13 residues. Trimming cost V 3 bases and J 0 bases, with 6 bases left between them. The CDR3 here is CASSLGLSYEQYF. CDR3 in DNA: TGTGCCAGCAGTTTGGGACTCTCCTACGAGCAGTACTTC.

The chain links TRBV4-3 to TRBJ2-7; a weak D match, TRBD2 (7 bases). CDR1 LGHNA and CDR2 YSLEER come from the germline V gene. Trimming removed 5 bases at V and 5 bases at J, with 16 bases between. The CDR3 is made up of 14 amino acids. Written as DNA, the CDR3 is TGCGCCAGCAGCGAAGGGGGGGGCGCGAACGAGCAGTACTTC. Protein sequence: CASSEGGGANEQYF.

The rearrangement joins TRBV5-6 to TRBJ2-2; no definite D call. Germline CDR1 and CDR2: SGHDT and YYEEEE. Trimming removed 1 base at V and 6 bases at J, with 16 bases between. The CDR3 is 16 amino acids. This chain's CDR3 is CASSLWGSIWAGELFF. In DNA form, the CDR3 reads TGTGCCAGCAGCTTGTGGGGTAGCATTTGGGCCGGGGAGCTGTTTTTT.